Below, 22 T cell receptor beta chains from the same sample are listed, as sequenced in a study of cytomegalovirus exposure and HLA in healthy donors. The PCR ran on 60 Vbeta and 13 Jbeta primers. Sequencing used immunoSEQ multiplex PCR; TCRdb keeps in-frame clones, though not all of them. The sample has 150,000 or so clones; 80% to 85% are singletons. The sample consisted of PBMCs. All receptors come from a male donor in good health and CMV-seropositive.

V usage is TRBV28 and J usage is TRBJ1-2; D is uncertain. Per the germline V gene, CDR1 is MDHEN and CDR2 is SYDVKM. The CDR3 runs to 14 residues. V was clipped by 5 bases and J by 5 bases, with 15 bases between them. The CDR3 protein is CASSPGRAGYGYTF. CDR3 DNA sequence: TGTGCCAGCAGTCCCGGACGTGCGGGGTATGGCTACACCTTC.

This chain's CDR3 is CASSSNPRKSRENEKLFF. As DNA, the CDR3 is TGTGCCAGCAGTTCCAACCCCCGAAAATCTCGGGAGAATGAAAAACTGTTTTTT. This rearrangement joins TRBV28 to TRBJ1-4; D gene unclear. The V gene lost 4 bases and the J gene lost 5 bases, with 23 bases spanning the gap. The CDR3 runs 18 residues. Germline-derived CDR1 and CDR2 are MDHEN and SYDVKM.

The V and J genes are TRBV7-2 and TRBJ1-2; a possible D gene is TRBD1 (6 bases). The CDR3 is 18 residues long. V was shortened by 0 bases and J by 0 bases, with 17 bases between the two germline ends. Germline V gives CDR1 SGHTA, CDR2 FQGNSA. CDR3 nucleotide sequence: TGTGCCAGCAGCTTAGCGCTCGGACAGATTCAAGCTAACTATGGCTACACCTTC. Amino acids: CASSLALGQIQANYGYTF.

A remark on this clone: The sample carries other DNA sequences with the same CDR3. The genes are TRBV28 and TRBJ2-7; tentative D call: TRBD1 (6 bases). Trimming removed 5 bases from V and 2 bases from J, with 10 bases in between. CDR3 length: 13 residues. The V gene's germline CDR1 is MDHEN and CDR2 SYDVKM. CDR3 amino acids: CASSLGAPYEQYF. The CDR3 DNA follows: TGTGCCAGCAGTCTGGGGGCCCCCTACGAGCAGTACTTC. The full variable domain, in which reference TRBV28 and TRBJ2-7 provide the parts outside the CDR3, is DVKVTQSSRYLVKRTGEKVFLECVQDMDHENMFWYRQDPGLGLRLIYFSYDVKMKEKGDIPEGYSVSREKKERFSLILESASTNQTSMYLCASSLGAPYEQYFGPGTRLTVT.

The rearrangement links TRBV7-6 to TRBJ1-1, with a tentative D call TRBD1 (6 bases). Trimming removed 7 bases from V and 3 bases from J, with 15 bases in between. Per the germline V gene, CDR1 is SGHVS and CDR2 is FNYEAQ. The CDR3 is 14 residues long. In DNA form, the CDR3 reads TGTGCCAGCACGAACACAGGGATCGACACTGAAGCTTTCTTT. It encodes CASTNTGIDTEAFF.

This clone showed up just a few times. This chain joins TRBV5-1 and TRBJ2-3; weak D call: TRBD1 (6 bases). The V gene's germline CDR1 is SGHRS and CDR2 YFSETQ. Trimming took off 5 bases at V and 1 base at J, with 8 bases between the two ends. This CDR3 contains 13 residues. This chain's CDR3 is CASRAGGTDTQYF. CDR3 in DNA: TGCGCCAGCAGGGCAGGGGGCACAGATACGCAGTATTTT.

This chain links TRBV4-1 with TRBJ2-7; 9 bases agree with TRBD2. The CDR3 has 16 residues. After removal of 4 bases from V and 4 bases from J, the junction contained 11 bases not matched to a gene. The V gene's germline CDR1 is MGHRA and CDR2 YSYEKL. Here the CDR3 reads CASSPQVLAGRYEQYF. CDR3 in DNA: TGCGCCAGCAGCCCCCAAGTCCTAGCGGGACGGTACGAGCAGTACTTC.

The V call is TRBV5-4, the J call TRBJ2-7, with 7 bases aligning to TRBD2. CDR3 length: 14 residues. Per the germline V gene, CDR1 is SGHNT and CDR2 is YYREEE (reference sequence). V gave up 9 bases and J gave up 3 bases; unmatched junction bases: 12. The CDR3 spells CATASGRENYEQYF. DNA for the CDR3: TGTGCCACGGCCAGTGGGAGGGAGAACTACGAGCAGTACTTC.

This clone has just one count. The CDR3, as DNA: TGTGCCAGCTCACCAATGGGAGTCCAAGAGACCCAGTACTTC. As protein: CASSPMGVQETQYF. The rearrangement joins TRBV18 to TRBJ2-5, with TRBD2 as a possible D gene (5 bases). Trimming left V 2 bases short and J 1 base short, with 8 bases between. The CDR3 loop spans 14 amino acids. Germline values: CDR1 KGHSH, CDR2 LQKENI.

This clone was counted between two and nine times. The chain joins TRBV5-1 to TRBJ2-7, with TRBD1 identical over 7 bases. Per the germline V gene, CDR1 is SGHRS and CDR2 is YFSETQ. The ends lost 2 bases at V and 6 bases at J; junction bases unmatched: 11. The CDR3 is 15 residues long. The CDR3 DNA reads TGCGCCAGCAGCTTACGACAGGGAGCCCGCCTCGAGCAGTACTTC. This translates into CASSLRQGARLEQYF.

This rearrangement joins TRBV7-2 to TRBJ2-7; D is possibly TRBD2 (5 bases). The CDR3 totals 12 residues. Trimming left V 6 bases short and J 0 bases short, with 6 bases between. CDR1 SGHTA and CDR2 FQGNSA come from the germline V gene. The CDR3, as DNA: TGTGCCAGCAGGGAGGTCTCCTACGAGCAGTACTTC. It encodes CASREVSYEQYF. The complete variable domain, with remaining parts taken from reference TRBV7-2 and TRBJ2-7, reads GAGVSQSPSNKVTEKGKDVELRCDPISGHTALYWYRQSLGQGLEFLIYFQGNSAPDKSGLPSDRFSAERTGGSVSTLTIQRTQQEDSAVYLCASREVSYEQYFGPGTRLTVT.

This chain links TRBV5-1 with TRBJ1-5, with 8 positions matching TRBD1. V lost 7 bases to trimming and J lost 7 bases; unmatched junction nucleotides: 13. The CDR3 loop spans 15 amino acids. CDR1 and CDR2 (germline): SGHRS, YFSETQ. Written as DNA, the CDR3 is TGCGCCAGCTGCACCGCGACAGGGGTCGGGCAGCCCCAGCATTTT. Its translation: CASCTATGVGQPQHF.

The gene calls are TRBV7-8 and TRBJ1-6; D might be TRBD1 (6 bases). V lost 5 bases and J 6 bases, leaving 14 bases between the germline ends. The CDR3 has 15 residues. Germline CDR1 reads SGHVS; CDR2 reads FQNEAQ. Here the CDR3 DNA reads TGTGCCAGCAGCACCCTAGGACAGTTTAATTCACCCCTCCACTTT. Translating it yields CASSTLGQFNSPLHF.

The V call is TRBV11-3, the J call TRBJ2-2; a possible D gene is TRBD2 (5 bases). The germline V gene has CDR1 SGHNT and CDR2 YENEEA. The CDR3 consists of 13 residues. Trimming pared 5 bases from V and 7 bases from J, leaving 11 bases between. This chain's CDR3 is CASSHRADGELFF. The DNA for the CDR3 is TGTGCCAGCAGCCACCGAGCGGACGGGGAGCTGTTTTTT.

This clone appeared a single time. V and J are TRBV7-8 and TRBJ2-2; weak D call: TRBD2 (5 bases). Germline V gives CDR1 SGHVS, CDR2 FQNEAQ. The CDR3 has 14 residues. Trimming took 4 bases from V and 6 from J, leaving 12 bases between them. The CDR3 bases are TGTGCCAGCAGCTCCATAGCTAGCTCCGGGGAGCTGTTTTTT. It specifies CASSSIASSGELFF.

CDR3 in amino acids: CAGGTGTYEQYF. The CDR3 nucleotides read TGTGCCGGCGGGACAGGGACTTACGAGCAGTACTTC. The chain recombines TRBV30 with TRBJ2-7, with TRBD1 identical over 9 bases. Germline assignment: CDR1 GTSNPN and CDR2 SVGIG (reference sequence). The CDR3 spans 12 residues. The trim removed 8 bases at V and 4 bases at J, leaving 6 bases unmatched.

This rearrangement joins TRBV7-2 to TRBJ1-1; D call uncertain. The ends were cut back, 5 bases at V and 5 bases at J, with 24 bases in the middle. Germline lookup yields CDR1 SGHTA and CDR2 FQGNSA. This CDR3 has 17 amino acids. This CDR3 reads CASSPPLDTYGWTEAFF. The CDR3 DNA follows: TGTGCCAGCAGCCCTCCTCTTGACACATATGGGTGGACTGAAGCTTTCTTT.

The rearrangement joins TRBV7-2 to TRBJ2-1; TRBD2 matches 8 bases. The CDR3 length is 15 residues. V lost 4 bases and J lost 8; bases outside the gene matches: 10. From germline, CDR1 is SGHTA and CDR2 FQGNSA. CDR3 in DNA: TGTGCCAGCAGCTCCCGCGGGGGGTGGGCCCATGAGCAGTTCTTC. Protein: CASSSRGGWAHEQFF.

This rearrangement joins TRBV5-6 to TRBJ1-6; 10 bases match TRBD1. J was trimmed by 8 bases and V by 4 bases; bases with no gene match: 6. The CDR3 extends over 15 amino acids. Germline values: CDR1 SGHDT, CDR2 YYEEEE. DNA of the CDR3: TGTGCCAGCAGCCGGGCCGGGACAGGGGATTCACCCCTCCACTTT. This sequence encodes CASSRAGTGDSPLHF.

The CDR3 here is CASSFSGTGAQPQHF. As DNA, the CDR3 is TGTGCCAGCAGTTTTTCCGGGACAGGGGCTCAGCCCCAGCATTTT. This chain joins TRBV28 and TRBJ1-5; 10 positions match TRBD1. Trimming took 3 bases from V and 6 from J; bases not matched to a gene: 5. Germline assignment: CDR1 MDHEN and CDR2 SYDVKM. This CDR3 comprises 15 residues. Full variable domain (outside the CDR3, taken from reference TRBV28 and TRBJ1-5): DVKVTQSSRYLVKRTGEKVFLECVQDMDHENMFWYRQDPGLGLRLIYFSYDVKMKEKGDIPEGYSVSREKKERFSLILESASTNQTSMYLCASSFSGTGAQPQHFGDGTRLSIL.

The chain joins TRBV10-3 to TRBJ1-2; TRBD1 agrees at 9 bases. The CDR3 extends over 11 amino acids. The germline CDR1 and CDR2 sequences are ENHRY and SYGVKD. After removal of 11 bases from V and 8 bases from J, the junction contained 6 bases not matched to a gene. The CDR3 nucleotides are TGTGCCGCACAGGGGGCCGGGGGCTACACCTTC. Translated, it gives CAAQGAGGYTF.

V is TRBV7-2 and J is TRBJ1-2; TRBD1 matches at 7 bases. V lost 1 base to trimming and J lost 8 bases; unmatched junction nucleotides: 13. The CDR3 consists of 16 residues. The germline gives CDR1 SGHTA, CDR2 FQGNSA. The CDR3: CASSLVARTGEGGYTF. Here the CDR3 DNA reads TGTGCCAGCAGCTTAGTGGCCAGAACAGGGGAAGGAGGCTACACCTTC. Using reference TRBV7-2 and TRBJ1-2 for the parts outside the CDR3, the full variable domain is GAGVSQSPSNKVTEKGKDVELRCDPISGHTALYWYRQSLGQGLEFLIYFQGNSAPDKSGLPSDRFSAERTGGSVSTLTIQRTQQEDSAVYLCASSLVARTGEGGYTFGSGTRLTVV.